The next 12 T cell receptor beta chains were all read from a single sample in a study of blood T cells in healthy people across ages. Through a sample-barcoded 5' primer and a J-beta primer mix, a second PCR was run for roughly 6 to 11 cycles. TCRdb analysed the 5' RACE reads with MiXCR anew, one entry per CDR3 protein. This sample has around 1,700,000 distinct CDR3 sequences, with roughly 28% found just once. Sequenced input: blood. The origin of the receptors is a woman aged 30 to 39 in good health.

This chain joins TRBV3-1 and TRBJ2-1, with D hard to call. Per the germline V gene, CDR1 is LGHDT and CDR2 is YNNKEL (reference sequence). Trimming cost V 1 base and J 7 bases, with 14 bases left between them. The CDR3 has 15 amino acids. The CDR3 spells CASSQGLNIRNEQFF. CDR3 in DNA: TGTGCCAGCAGCCAAGGACTTAACATCAGGAATGAGCAGTTCTTC.

This clonotype has more than one count but fewer than ten. At one end, the junction sequence differs from germline, possibly due to a read error. The J gene is TRBJ1-2, the V gene TRBV10-2; possible D gene TRBD1, 5 bases. CDR3 length: 14 amino acids. Germline CDR1 reads WSHSY; CDR2 reads SAAADI. As DNA, the CDR3 is TGCGCCAGCAGAGGACCGACGGGGGACTATGGCTGCACCTTC. Its protein is CASRGPTGDYGCTF.

This chain joins TRBV10-1 and TRBJ2-3, with D perhaps TRBD2 (5 bases). Germline lookup yields CDR1 WNHNN and CDR2 SYGVQD (reference sequence). The CDR3 totals 17 residues. Trimming took off 0 bases at V and 2 bases at J, with 15 bases between the two ends. The CDR3 spells CASSESIGGWYTDTQYF. The CDR3 DNA sequence: TGCGCCAGCAGTGAGTCAATTGGCGGGTGGTACACAGATACGCAGTATTTT.

This clonotype was recorded a few times. The genes are TRBV5-1 and TRBJ2-1, with D perhaps being TRBD1 or TRBD2 (5 bases each). The CDR3 is made up of 14 amino acids. Germline loops: CDR1 SGHRS, CDR2 YFSETQ. Trimming took off 0 bases at V and 8 bases at J, with 12 bases between the two ends. The DNA of the CDR3 is TGCGCCAGCAGCTTGGCCGTCGGGGCCCATGAGCAGTTCTTC. Its translation: CASSLAVGAHEQFF.

Ten or more counts support this clonotype. The gene calls are TRBV29-1 and TRBJ2-7, with 7 bases identical to TRBD1. The CDR3 consists of 13 residues. Per the germline V gene, CDR1 is SQVTM and CDR2 is ANQGSEA. V trimming: 6 bases; J trimming: 2 bases; junction bases outside the gene matches: 7. Here the CDR3 reads CSVRLGQAYEQYF. DNA of the CDR3: TGCAGCGTCCGACTCGGACAGGCCTACGAGCAGTACTTC.

In its sample, this clonotype was seen many times. CDR3 sequence: CSASDGTGNYGYTF. CDR3 bases: TGCAGTGCTAGTGATGGGACAGGGAACTATGGCTACACCTTC. The J gene is TRBJ1-2, the V gene TRBV20-1, with 9 bases matching TRBD1. V lost 3 bases to trimming and J lost 2 bases; unmatched junction nucleotides: 4. The germline V gene has CDR1 DFQATT and CDR2 SNEGSKA (reference sequence). The CDR3 is 14 amino acids.

CDR3 sequence reads: CAISPRGTGVDYGYTF. CDR3 bases: TGTGCCATCAGTCCCCGGGGGACAGGGGTGGACTATGGCTACACCTTC. This rearrangement joins TRBV10-3 to TRBJ1-2, with 10 bases lining up with TRBD1. The ends lost 5 bases at V and 3 bases at J; junction bases unmatched: 9. The CDR3 is 16 residues long. Germline V gene lookup returns CDR1 ENHRY and CDR2 SYGVKD.

The chain employs TRBV7-9 and TRBJ2-5; D is perhaps TRBD1 or TRBD2 (5 bases each). Germline V gene data show CDR1 as SEHNR and CDR2 as FQNEAQ (reference sequence). The CDR3 is 15 amino acids. Trimming shortened V by 3 bases and J by 4 bases, and 15 bases separated the two germline ends. The CDR3 loop reads CASSLDLVGVETQYF. CDR3 bases: TGTGCCAGCAGCTTGGACCTAGTGGGGGTAGAGACCCAGTACTTC.

This sequence joins TRBV12-3 or TRBV12-4 and TRBJ2-3; D is possibly TRBD2 (6 bases). V shed 3 bases and J shed 4 bases, with 11 bases lying between them. The CDR3 is 14 residues long. The CDR3 is CASSFGGFADTQYF. In nucleotides, the CDR3 is TGTGCCAGCAGTTTTGGGGGGTTTGCAGATACGCAGTATTTT.

The rearrangement uses TRBV12-3 or TRBV12-4 and TRBJ1-2; perhaps TRBD1 as D (5 bases). Trimming stripped 1 base from V and 10 bases from J, with 10 bases between. The CDR3 contains 12 residues. The DNA of the CDR3 is TGTGCCAGCAGTTTAGGTCCCGGGGCCTACACCTTC. Protein sequence: CASSLGPGAYTF.

This clonotype was seen a few times. The chain uses TRBV7-8 and TRBJ2-7; no definite D call. The CDR3 totals 13 residues. Germline loops: CDR1 SGHVS, CDR2 FQNEAQ. Trimming took 1 base from V and 3 from J, leaving 7 bases between them. Here the CDR3 DNA reads TGTGCCAGCAGCTTAGAACCCTACTACGAGCAGTACTTC. Its protein is CASSLEPYYEQYF.

This chain uses TRBV7-9 with TRBJ1-1; 8 positions agree with TRBD1. V lost 4 bases to trimming and J lost 5 bases; unmatched junction nucleotides: 12. The germline V gene encodes CDR1 SEHNR and CDR2 FQNEAQ (reference sequence). The CDR3 is made up of 16 amino acids. The CDR3 DNA reads as TGTGCCAGCAGCTCGACGTCCAGGGGGCGCGAAACTGAAGCTTTCTTT. This translates into CASSSTSRGRETEAFF.